The 14 T cell receptor beta chains below come from one sample, sequenced in a study of T cell responses to AZD1222 COVID-19 vaccine. The table came from immunoSEQ multiplex PCR; TCRdb's copy has only in-frame clones and leaves some out. The sample contains about 130,000 clones, about 87% of which appear only once. This specimen was peripheral blood, taken on day 0 of AZD1222 vaccination. These receptors were obtained from an adult in good health.

This sequence joins TRBV6-4 and TRBJ1-1; D unresolved. Trimming stripped 4 bases from V and 4 bases from J, with 13 bases between. This CDR3 region has 14 residues. Germline V CDR1 and CDR2: MRHNA, SNTAGT. In DNA, the CDR3 is TGTGCCAGCAGTGTGGAGGCCTCGAGCACTGAAGCTTTCTTT. It is translated as CASSVEASSTEAFF.

The chain combines TRBV14 with TRBJ1-2; tentatively, D is TRBD1 (5 bases). The V gene's germline CDR1 is SGHDN and CDR2 FVKESK. Trimming left V 4 bases short and J 5 bases short, with 11 bases between. This CDR3 region has 13 residues. CDR3 bases: TGTGCCAGCAGCCCAGGGTACCGGTATGGCTACACCTTC. The encoded protein is CASSPGYRYGYTF.

The CDR3 here is CASSYSQGARKMAFF. Here the CDR3 DNA reads TGTGCCAGCAGTTACTCGCAGGGGGCAAGGAAGATGGCTTTCTTT. The chain employs TRBV6-5 and TRBJ1-1; 8 nucleotides match TRBD1. CDR3 length: 15 residues. The germline gives CDR1 MNHEY, CDR2 SVGAGI. After removal of 0 bases from V and 11 bases from J, the junction contained 11 bases not matched to a gene.

In regard to this clone: The junction does not match germline at one end; this may be a read error. The V call is TRBV5-1, the J call TRBJ2-2, with D perhaps TRBD1 (6 bases). CDR1 SGHRS and CDR2 YFSETQ come from the germline V gene. The CDR3 covers 16 residues. CDR3 in DNA: TGCGCCAGCCGCTTACGTGGGACAAGCCTCACCGGGGAGCTGTTTTTT. Its translation: CASRLRGTSLTGELFF. Together with reference TRBV5-1 and TRBJ2-2, the CDR3 gives the full variable domain: KAGVTQTPRYLIKTRGQQVTLSCSPISGHRSVSWYQQTPGQGLQFLFEYFSETQRNKGNFPGRFSGRQFSNSRSEMNVSTLELGDSALYLCASRLRGTSLTGELFFGEGSRLTVL.

The chain has TRBV29-1 and TRBJ2-7; 8 nucleotides align to TRBD2. V trimming: 5 bases; J trimming: 3 bases; junction bases outside the gene matches: 6. CDR1 is SQVTM, CDR2 ANQGSEA, per germline. CDR3 length: 13 residues. The CDR3 reads CSVRGGPSYEQYF. Written as DNA, the CDR3 is TGCAGCGTTCGGGGGGGGCCCAGCTACGAGCAGTACTTC.

The genes are TRBV7-2 and TRBJ2-7; D gene uncertain. Germline values: CDR1 SGHTA, CDR2 FQGNSA. The CDR3 sequence is 12 residues long. The V and J ends lost 1 base and 1 base respectively, with 2 bases between them. The CDR3 nucleotides read TGTGCCAGCAGCTTAGTGTCCTACGAGCAGTACTTC. Its translation: CASSLVSYEQYF.

CDR3 in DNA: TGCGCCAGCAGCCAAGGCTGGGGATTGGGGTCCAATCAGCCCCAGCATTTT. Protein product: CASSQGWGLGSNQPQHF. The chain carries TRBV4-3 and TRBJ1-5; unclear D gene. This CDR3 comprises 17 residues. Germline V gives CDR1 LGHNA, CDR2 YSLEER. V lost 1 base and J lost 3, with 16 bases in between.

This chain joins TRBV15 and TRBJ1-5; a possible D gene is TRBD1 (5 bases). V lost 3 bases and J 6 bases, leaving 18 bases between the germline ends. In germline, CDR1 is LNHNV, CDR2 YYDKDF (reference sequence). This CDR3 region has 16 residues. The DNA of the CDR3 is TGTGCCACCAGCAGCCTATGGGAGCCGAGGGGTCAGCCCCAGCATTTT. This translates into CATSSLWEPRGQPQHF.

The chain links TRBV5-1 to TRBJ2-7; D remains ambiguous. In germline, CDR1 is SGHRS, CDR2 YFSETQ. The CDR3 consists of 13 residues. The V and J ends lost 6 bases and 2 bases respectively, with 12 bases between them. The CDR3 DNA reads TGCGCCAGCACTAATGACGGCACCTACGAGCAGTACTTC. Its protein product is CASTNDGTYEQYF.

The chain links TRBV7-9 to TRBJ1-3; no clear D. The CDR3 is 17 residues long. V was pared by 5 bases and J by 0 bases, with 17 bases between. Germline CDR1 reads SEHNR; CDR2 reads FQNEAQ (reference sequence). For the CDR3, the DNA is TGTGCCAGCAGCCCAGTAGGCAGTCCCTTCTCTGGAAACACCATATATTTT. It yields the protein CASSPVGSPFSGNTIYF.

V and J are TRBV30 and TRBJ2-2, with a possible D match to TRBD2 (5 bases). Trimming pared 3 bases from V and 0 bases from J, leaving 8 bases between. Germline V lookup: CDR1 GTSNPN, CDR2 SVGIG (reference sequence). The CDR3 has 14 amino acids. The CDR3 loop reads CAWSVGTNTGELFF. DNA of the CDR3: TGTGCCTGGAGCGTCGGGACGAACACCGGGGAGCTGTTTTTT.

This clone has just one count. The V gene is TRBV29-1, the J gene TRBJ2-7; D is undetermined. From germline, CDR1 is SQVTM and CDR2 ANQGSEA. V was clipped by 5 bases and J by 4 bases, with 6 bases between them. The CDR3 covers 10 residues. CDR3 protein: CSVLMYEQYF. CDR3 DNA sequence: TGCAGCGTTCTCATGTACGAGCAGTACTTC.

The V and J genes are TRBV7-8 and TRBJ1-2; TRBD1 is a possible D gene (6 bases). CDR3 length: 13 residues. Trimming stripped 2 bases from V and 8 bases from J, with 12 bases between. Per the germline V gene, CDR1 is SGHVS and CDR2 is FQNEAQ. The CDR3 DNA follows: TGTGCCAGCAGCTTAAGGGGGATCGGCGGCTACACCTTC. As protein: CASSLRGIGGYTF.

This chain connects TRBV19 to TRBJ1-1, with unresolved D. V lost 5 bases and J lost 0, with 19 bases in between. The CDR3 covers 17 residues. Germline V CDR1 and CDR2: LNHDA, SQIVND (reference sequence). CDR3 residues: CASSPGLDGSMNTEAFF. CDR3 sequence (DNA): TGTGCCAGTAGTCCGGGCCTGGACGGATCTATGAACACTGAAGCTTTCTTT.